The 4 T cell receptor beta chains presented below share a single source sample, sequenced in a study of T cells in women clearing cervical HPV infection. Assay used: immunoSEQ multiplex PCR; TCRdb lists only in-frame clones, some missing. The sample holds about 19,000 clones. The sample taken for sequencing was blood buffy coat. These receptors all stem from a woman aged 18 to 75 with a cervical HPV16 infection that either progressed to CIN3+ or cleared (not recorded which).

The CDR3 protein is CSASRTSGGVLEETQYF. The sequenced CDR3 bases are TGCAGTGCTTCAAGGACTAGCGGGGGGGTTCTCGAAGAGACC. The rearrangement joins TRBV20-1 to TRBJ2-5; 15 bases agree with TRBD2. The missing CDR3 end, 3 residues past where the read stops, is filled in from the germline J gene. Unmatched junction bases numbered 10, after V lost 5 bases and J lost 3 bases. The germline gives CDR1 DFQATT, CDR2 SNEGSKA (reference sequence). The CDR3 has 17 amino acids.

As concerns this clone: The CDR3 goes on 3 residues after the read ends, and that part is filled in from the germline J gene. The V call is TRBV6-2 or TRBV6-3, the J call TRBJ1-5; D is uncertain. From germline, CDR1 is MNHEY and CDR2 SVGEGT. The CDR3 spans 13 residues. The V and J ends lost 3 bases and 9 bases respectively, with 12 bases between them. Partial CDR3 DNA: TGTGCCAGCAGTTATGACTTACCGGGGCCC. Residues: CASSYDLPGP. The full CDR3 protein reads CASSYDLPGPQHF.

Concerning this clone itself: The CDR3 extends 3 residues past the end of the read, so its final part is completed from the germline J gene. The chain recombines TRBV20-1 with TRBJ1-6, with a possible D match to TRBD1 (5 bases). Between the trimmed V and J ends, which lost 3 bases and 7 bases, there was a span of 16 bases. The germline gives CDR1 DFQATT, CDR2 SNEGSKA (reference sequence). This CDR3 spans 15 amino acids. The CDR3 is CSASAETALNSPLHF. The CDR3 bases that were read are TGCAGTGCTAGTGCCGAGACAGCGCTGAATTCACCC.

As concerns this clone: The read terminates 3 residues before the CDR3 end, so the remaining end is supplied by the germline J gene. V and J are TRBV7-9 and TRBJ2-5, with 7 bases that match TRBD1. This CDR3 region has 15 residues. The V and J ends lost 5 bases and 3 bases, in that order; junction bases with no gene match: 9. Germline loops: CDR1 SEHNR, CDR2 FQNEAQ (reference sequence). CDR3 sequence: CASSNRQGWKETQYF. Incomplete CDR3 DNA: TGTGCCAGCAGCAATCGACAGGGCTGGAAAGAGACC. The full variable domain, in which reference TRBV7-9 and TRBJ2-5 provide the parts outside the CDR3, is DTGVSQNPRHKITKRGQNVTFRCDPISEHNRLYWYRQTLGQGPEFLTYFQNEAQLEKSRLLSDRFSAERPKGSFSTLEIQRTEQGDSAMYLCASSNRQGWKETQYFGPGTRLLVL.